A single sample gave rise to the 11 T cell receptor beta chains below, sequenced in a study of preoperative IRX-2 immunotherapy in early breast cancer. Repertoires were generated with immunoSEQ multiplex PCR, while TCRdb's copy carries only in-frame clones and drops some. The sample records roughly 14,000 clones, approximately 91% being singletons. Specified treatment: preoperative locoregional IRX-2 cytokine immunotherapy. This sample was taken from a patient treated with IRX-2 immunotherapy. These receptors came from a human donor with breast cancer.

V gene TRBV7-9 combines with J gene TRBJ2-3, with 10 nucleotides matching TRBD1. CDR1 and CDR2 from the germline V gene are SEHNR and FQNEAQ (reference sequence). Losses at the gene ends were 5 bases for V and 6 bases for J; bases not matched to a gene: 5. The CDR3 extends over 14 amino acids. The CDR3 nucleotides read TGTGCCAGCAGCCTAGGACAGGGGGGGGATACGCAGTATTTT. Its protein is CASSLGQGGDTQYF.

CDR3 in amino acids: CAISEGGWGQGEKLFF. DNA of the CDR3: TGTGCCATCAGTGAGGGAGGATGGGGGCAAGGTGAAAAACTGTTTTTT. This rearrangement joins TRBV10-3 to TRBJ1-4, with D possibly matching TRBD1 (6 bases). Between the trimmed V and J ends, which lost 2 bases and 7 bases, there was a span of 17 bases. Germline lookup yields CDR1 ENHRY and CDR2 SYGVKD. The CDR3 is 16 residues long.

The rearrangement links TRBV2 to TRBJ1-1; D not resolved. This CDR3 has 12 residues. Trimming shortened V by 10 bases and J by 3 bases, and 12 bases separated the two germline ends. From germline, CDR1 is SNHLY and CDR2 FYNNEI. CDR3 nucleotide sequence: TGTGCCAAAGCGAAGAGGGACACTGAAGCTTTCTTT. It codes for CAKAKRDTEAFF.

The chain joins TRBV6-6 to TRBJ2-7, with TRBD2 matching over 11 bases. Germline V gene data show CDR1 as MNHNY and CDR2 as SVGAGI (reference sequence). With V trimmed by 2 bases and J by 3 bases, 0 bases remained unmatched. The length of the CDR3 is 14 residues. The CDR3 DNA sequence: TGTGCCAGCAGTTACGGGACTAGCGGCTACGAGCAGTACGTC. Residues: CASSYGTSGYEQYV.

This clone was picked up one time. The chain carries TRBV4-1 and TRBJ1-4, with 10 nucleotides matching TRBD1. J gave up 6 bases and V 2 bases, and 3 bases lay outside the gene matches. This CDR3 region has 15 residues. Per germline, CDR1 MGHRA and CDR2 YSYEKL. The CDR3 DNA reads TGCGCCAGCAGCCAACGGGGACAGGGGCATGAAAAACTGTTTTTT. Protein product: CASSQRGQGHEKLFF.

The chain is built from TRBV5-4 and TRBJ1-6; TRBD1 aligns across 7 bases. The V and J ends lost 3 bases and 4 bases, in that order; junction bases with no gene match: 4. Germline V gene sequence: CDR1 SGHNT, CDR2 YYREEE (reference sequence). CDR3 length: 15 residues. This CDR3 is CASSWGTVYNSPLHF. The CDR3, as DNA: TGTGCCAGCAGCTGGGGGACAGTTTATAATTCACCCCTCCACTTT.

CDR3 residues: CASSQAQVGYGYTF. The CDR3 nucleotides read TGTGCCAGCAGCCAAGCCCAGGTCGGGTATGGCTACACCTTC. V is TRBV4-2 and J is TRBJ1-2; D remains ambiguous. CDR1 is LGHNA and CDR2 is YNFKEQ in the germline V gene. Trimming cost V 1 base and J 5 bases, with 11 bases left between them. The CDR3 has 14 residues.

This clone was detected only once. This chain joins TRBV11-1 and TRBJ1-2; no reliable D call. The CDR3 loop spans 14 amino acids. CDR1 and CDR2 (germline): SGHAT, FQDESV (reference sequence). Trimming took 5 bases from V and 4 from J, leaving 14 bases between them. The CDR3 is CASSPGRAPYGYTF. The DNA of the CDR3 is TGTGCCAGCAGCCCCGGACGTGCACCCTATGGCTACACCTTC.

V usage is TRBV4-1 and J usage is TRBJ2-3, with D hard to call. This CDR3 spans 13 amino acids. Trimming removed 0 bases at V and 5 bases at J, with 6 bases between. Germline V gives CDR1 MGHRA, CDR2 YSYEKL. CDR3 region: CASSQDTGDTQYF. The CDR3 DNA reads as TGCGCCAGCAGCCAAGATACGGGAGATACGCAGTATTTT.

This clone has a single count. The CDR3 DNA reads as TGCGCCAGCAGCCAAGTATCCAGGAACACTGAAGCTTTCTTT. Translating it yields CASSQVSRNTEAFF. The chain has TRBV4-1 and TRBJ1-1; D is undetermined. Germline V gene data show CDR1 as MGHRA and CDR2 as YSYEKL. This CDR3 is 14 amino acids long. The V gene lost 1 base and the J gene lost 1 base, with 7 bases spanning the gap.

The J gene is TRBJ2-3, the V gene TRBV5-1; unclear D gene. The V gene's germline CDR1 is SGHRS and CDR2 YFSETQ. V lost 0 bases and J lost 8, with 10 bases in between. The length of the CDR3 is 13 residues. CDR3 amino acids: CASSLDLVGTQYF. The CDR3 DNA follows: TGCGCCAGCAGCTTGGATCTCGTCGGTACGCAGTATTTT.